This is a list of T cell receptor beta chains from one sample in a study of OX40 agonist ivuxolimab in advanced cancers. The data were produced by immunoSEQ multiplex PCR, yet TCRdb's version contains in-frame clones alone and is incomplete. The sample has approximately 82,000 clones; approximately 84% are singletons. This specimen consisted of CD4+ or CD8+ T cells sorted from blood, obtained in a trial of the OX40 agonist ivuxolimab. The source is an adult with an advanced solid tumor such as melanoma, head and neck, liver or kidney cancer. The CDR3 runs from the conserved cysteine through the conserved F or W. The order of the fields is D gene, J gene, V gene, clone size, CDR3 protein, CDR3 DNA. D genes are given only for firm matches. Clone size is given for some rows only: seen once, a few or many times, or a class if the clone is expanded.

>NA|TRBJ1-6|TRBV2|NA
CASSGDTSPLHF
TGTGCCAGCAGTGGGGACACGTCACCCCTCCACTTT
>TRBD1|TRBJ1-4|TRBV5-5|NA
CASSFDRGATNEKLFF
TGTGCCAGCAGCTTTGACAGGGGAGCAACTAATGAAAAACTGTTTTTT
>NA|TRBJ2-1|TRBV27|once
CASSSTNRENEQFF
TGTGCCAGCAGTTCAACGAACAGGGAGAATGAGCAGTTCTTC
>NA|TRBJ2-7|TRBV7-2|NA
CASSSLNTGGYEQYF
TGTGCCAGCAGCTCCTTAAATACCGGGGGCTACGAGCAGTACTTC
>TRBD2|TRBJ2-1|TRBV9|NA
CASSVSGTSGHNEQFF
TGTGCCAGCAGCGTTTCCGGGACTAGCGGCCACAATGAGCAGTTCTTC
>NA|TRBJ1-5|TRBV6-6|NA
CASSYSTNSNQPQHF
TGTGCCAGCAGCTACTCAACCAATAGCAATCAGCCCCAGCATTTT
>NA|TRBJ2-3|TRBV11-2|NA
CASSPTRADTQYF
TGTGCCAGCAGCCCCACGCGTGCAGATACGCAGTATTTT
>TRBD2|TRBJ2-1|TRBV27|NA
CASTRGTSGRNEQFF
TGTGCCAGCACTCGAGGGACTAGCGGGAGGAATGAGCAGTTCTTC
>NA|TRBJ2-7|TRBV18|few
CASSPLAAGEQYF
TGTGCCAGCTCACCGCTGGCGGCAGGCGAGCAGTACTTC
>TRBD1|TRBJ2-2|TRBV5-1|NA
CASTKGTGSLKNTGELFF
TGCGCCAGCACCAAAGGGACAGGGAGCTTAAAGAACACCGGGGAGCTGTTTTTT
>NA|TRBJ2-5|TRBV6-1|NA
CASSPPGDQETQYF
TGTGCCAGCAGCCCCCCGGGGGACCAAGAGACCCAGTACTTC
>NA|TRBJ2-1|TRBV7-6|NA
CASSLGSGRTYNEQFF
TGTGCCAGCAGCTTAGGTTCCGGACGAACCTACAATGAGCAGTTCTTC
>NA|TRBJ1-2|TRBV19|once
CASSIAMANYGYTF
TGTGCCAGTAGTATCGCAATGGCTAACTATGGCTACACCTTC
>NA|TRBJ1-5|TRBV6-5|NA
CASRMSIYQPQHF
TGTGCCAGCAGAATGAGCATTTATCAGCCCCAGCATTTT
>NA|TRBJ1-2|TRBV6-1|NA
CASIGDQIYGYTF
TGTGCCAGCATTGGGGATCAGATTTATGGCTACACCTTC
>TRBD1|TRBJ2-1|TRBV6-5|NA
CASTRRQGDEQFF
TGTGCCAGCACACGACGACAGGGGGATGAGCAGTTCTTC
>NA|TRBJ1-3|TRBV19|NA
CASSFPQGNGNTIYF
TGTGCCAGTAGTTTCCCCCAGGGGAATGGAAACACCATATATTTT
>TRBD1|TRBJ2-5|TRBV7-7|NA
CASSLQGVGETQYF
TGTGCCAGCAGCTTGCAGGGGGTAGGAGAGACCCAGTACTTC
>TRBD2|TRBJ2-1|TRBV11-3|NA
CASSLGLAGVGEQFF
TGTGCCAGCAGCTTAGGACTAGCGGGAGTCGGTGAGCAGTTCTTC
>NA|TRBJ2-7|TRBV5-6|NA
CASSLGRDYEQYF
TGTGCCAGCAGCTTGGGCAGAGACTACGAGCAGTACTTC
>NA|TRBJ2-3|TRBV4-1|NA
CASSQDAWGAQYF
TGCGCCAGCAGCCAAGATGCTTGGGGGGCGCAGTATTTT
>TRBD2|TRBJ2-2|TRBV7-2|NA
CASSWTSGGSTGELFF
TGTGCCAGCAGCTGGACTAGCGGGGGGTCTACCGGGGAGCTGTTTTTT
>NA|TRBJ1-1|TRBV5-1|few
CASRERVNTEAFF
TGCGCCAGCAGGGAACGGGTTAACACTGAAGCTTTCTTT
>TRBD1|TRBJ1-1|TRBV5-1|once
CASSGTGRPEAFF
TGCGCCAGCAGCGGGACAGGGAGACCTGAAGCTTTCTTT
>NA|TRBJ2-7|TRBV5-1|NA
CASSSTGTAGSYEQYF
TGCGCCAGCAGCTCGACTGGGACGGCCGGGTCCTACGAGCAGTACTTC
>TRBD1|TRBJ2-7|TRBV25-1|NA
CASSSGTVITYEQYF
TGTGCCAGCAGTTCCGGGACAGTCATTACCTACGAGCAGTACTTC
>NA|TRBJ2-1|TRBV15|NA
CATSGAASYNEQFF
TGTGCCACCAGTGGGGCGGCCTCCTACAATGAGCAGTTCTTC
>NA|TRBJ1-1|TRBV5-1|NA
CASSLSGLAEAFF
TGCGCCAGCAGCTTATCGGGTTTAGCTGAAGCTTTCTTT
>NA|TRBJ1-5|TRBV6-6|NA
CASSYSPRVNQPQHF
TGTGCCAGCAGTTACTCACCCAGGGTCAATCAGCCCCAGCATTTT